This TCR beta chain was found in a study of CD8+ T cells in alopecia areata (dated by TCRdb to the late 2010s). About the full investigation: High-throughput TCRbeta sequencing was used to examine T cell clonal expansion in alopecia areata in both the C3H/HeJ mouse model and human patients. Scalp tissue and sorted CD4+ and CD8+ peripheral blood T cells from patchy and totalis/universalis alopecia areata patients and from healthy controls were covered by human TCRbeta sequencing. Clonality in the scalp was compared among normal scalp (n=4), patchy alopecia areata scalp (n=8), and alopecia totalis/universalis scalp (n=8). The RNA source kit depended on sample type: the PAXgene miRNA kit for fixed scalp, the miRNeasy kit for PBMCs, and the RNeasy kit for mouse skin. immunoSEQ multiplex PCR using 35 Vbeta forward primers and 13 Jbeta reverse primers was used to amplify TCRbeta CDR3 regions. Results the study describes overall, beyond this receptor: Scalp TCR repertoire analysis is complicated because resident alphabeta T cells in normal human skin are also sequenced, whereas mouse skin is dominated by gammadelta T cells. Compared with normal scalp, lesional scalp had higher clonality and more expanded CD8+ clones, particularly in alopecia totalis/universalis, a pattern that suggests antigenic drive. Shared TCR sequences between patients were less evident than in mice, which may be partly attributable to HLA diversity in the patient population.

On this clone itself: No cognate antigen has been identified for it. No base quality values were provided; no much bigger clone lies one nucleotide off. The sample contains more than one DNA sequence encoding this CDR3.

Library preparation employed the immunoSEQ multiplex PCR assay. For TCR sequencing, RNA was extracted from every sample and reverse transcribed into cDNA to serve as template. First-strand cDNA was synthesized using SuperScript III with a 2:1 mix of oligo-dT and random hexamers. A synthetic immune receptor repertoire was used to assess amplification bias, and residual bias was removed computationally. For the original study's pipeline: After raw reads were preprocessed to remove errors, the CDR3 was defined following IMGT conventions as running from the conserved cysteine to phenylalanine. Clonality was calculated as 1 minus Shannon entropy normalized by log2 of the number of productive unique TCRs. CD4 or CD8 identity of scalp clones was inferred by cross-referencing scalp TCRbeta sequences with sorted blood CD4 and CD8 repertoires. The table was pulled from immuneACCESS by TCRdb, which kept in-frame rearrangements only. Such tables lose some clones; where checked, under half of the loss comes from unresolved V genes, and the rest has no known cause. V, J and clone size derive from that table, while D and trimming were established from the DNA sequence. The sample table lists 100,000 to 150,000 clones, around 61% of them with a count of one. The top ten clones comprise around 3% of the sample.

PBMCs were separated by density centrifugation and stained for CD3, CD4 and CD8, after which CD4+ and CD8+ T cells were sorted on a FACSAria. Scalp biopsies and blood samples were obtained from unaffected controls. The sequencing input was CD4+ T cells sorted from blood. This clonotype was sampled from a human donor in good health.

The DNA sequence is TGCAGCGTACCCAGGGGGAACACTGAAGCTTTCTTT. The resulting protein is CSVPRGNTEAFF. Rearrangement joined TRBV29-1 to TRBJ1-1; the D region possibly corresponds to TRBD1 (6 bases align). The germline V gene specifies SQVTM as CDR1 and ANQGSEA as CDR2. V lost 6 bases and J lost 1 base; the stretch between them is 9 bases long. The CDR3 has 12 amino acids, counting the end cysteine and phenylalanine. Left in the record is the CDR3 DNA by itself, 36 bases read in frame from the first base.